One sample yielded the 29 T cell receptor beta chains listed below, sequenced in a study of identical twins. Each CDR3 protein is one row after TCRdb ran MiXCR on the 5' RACE reads. The sample lists around 680,000 distinct CDR3 sequences, around 8.3% occurring once. A further study also used this sample, focusing on yellow fever vaccine responses in identical twins.

Material for sequencing was PBMCs. The receptors were sampled from a woman between 18 and 29 years old in good health.

CDR3 sequence: CASSRYGQGGEQYF. As DNA, the CDR3 is TGTGCCAGCAGCAGGTACGGACAGGGTGGCGAGCAGTACTTC. The genes are TRBV5-6 and TRBJ2-7, with TRBD1 matching 8 bases. In germline, CDR1 is SGHDT, CDR2 YYEEEE. This CDR3 spans 14 amino acids. The V segment lost 4 bases and the J segment 6 bases; nucleotides outside the gene matches: 9.

This clonotype was seen many times. The chain links TRBV20-1 to TRBJ1-3; D unclear. V lost 4 bases and J lost 4, with 14 bases in between. CDR3 length: 14 residues. Germline V lookup: CDR1 DFQATT, CDR2 SNEGSKA (reference sequence). CDR3 amino acids: CSANPVGSGNTIYF. The CDR3 DNA follows: TGCAGTGCTAATCCCGTAGGTTCGGGAAACACCATATATTTT.

The V and J genes are TRBV9 and TRBJ2-3; the match to TRBD1 covers 10 bases. CDR1 is SGDLS, CDR2 YYNGEE, per germline. Trimming cost V 3 bases and J 4 bases; bases outside gene matches: 2. The CDR3 is made up of 14 amino acids. CDR3 protein: CASSGGQGPDTQYF. The CDR3 coding sequence is TGTGCCAGCAGCGGGGGACAGGGGCCAGATACGCAGTATTTT. Complete variable domain (other parts from reference TRBV9 and TRBJ2-3): DSGVTQTPKHLITATGQRVTLRCSPRSGDLSVYWYQQSLDQGLQFLIQYYNGEERAKGNILERFSAQQFPDLHSELNLSSLELGDSALYFCASSGGQGPDTQYFGPGTRLTVL.

This clonotype was seen at least ten times. This chain links TRBV11-2 with TRBJ2-7; TRBD1 might be the D (6 bases). Germline lookup yields CDR1 SGHAT and CDR2 FQNNGV. This CDR3 region has 14 residues. Trimming took 3 bases from V and 4 from J, leaving 13 bases between them. This CDR3 reads CASSLDSSVYEQYF. In nucleotides, the CDR3 is TGTGCCAGCAGCTTGGACAGTTCGGTGTACGAGCAGTACTTC.

Only a few counts were recorded for this clonotype. This chain uses TRBV20-1 with TRBJ2-1, with TRBD1 matching over 9 bases. V gave up 5 bases and J gave up 8 bases; unmatched junction bases: 4. Germline V gene data show CDR1 as DFQATT and CDR2 as SNEGSKA (reference sequence). The CDR3 is made up of 12 amino acids. This chain's CDR3 is CSAGRTGDEQFF. The CDR3 DNA follows: TGCAGTGCTGGACGGACAGGGGATGAGCAGTTCTTC.

This clonotype was counted a few times. The chain links TRBV7-2 to TRBJ2-1; 9 positions match TRBD2. The CDR3 sequence is 17 residues long. Germline loops: CDR1 SGHTA, CDR2 FQGNSA. Losses at the gene ends were 4 bases for V and 3 bases for J; bases not matched to a gene: 10. The CDR3 DNA reads TGTGCCAGCAGCTCCGCATCACTAGCGGGCGGCTACAATGAGCAGTTCTTC. Residues: CASSSASLAGGYNEQFF.

The J gene is TRBJ2-7, the V gene TRBV11-2, with D possibly matching TRBD1 (6 bases). The ends were cut back, 4 bases at V and 5 bases at J, with 9 bases in the middle. The CDR3 totals 12 residues. Germline V gene data show CDR1 as SGHAT and CDR2 as FQNNGV. CDR3 residues: CASSSYRDEQYF. CDR3 bases: TGTGCCAGCAGCTCCTACAGGGACGAGCAGTACTTC.

The sample holds a few counts of this clonotype. V gene TRBV9 combines with J gene TRBJ2-2, with TRBD2 matching over 10 bases. The CDR3 consists of 16 residues. From germline, CDR1 is SGDLS and CDR2 YYNGEE. V trimming: 2 bases; J trimming: 6 bases; junction bases outside the gene matches: 7. The CDR3 DNA reads TGTGCCAGCAGCGTTAGCCCTAGCGGGGGTCCCGGGGAGCTGTTTTTT. Protein: CASSVSPSGGPGELFF. Supplemented by reference TRBV9 and TRBJ2-2, the full variable domain reads DSGVTQTPKHLITATGQRVTLRCSPRSGDLSVYWYQQSLDQGLQFLIQYYNGEERAKGNILERFSAQQFPDLHSELNLSSLELGDSALYFCASSVSPSGGPGELFFGEGSRLTVL.

CDR3 sequence reads: CAISESSSTGNTIYF. The CDR3 DNA sequence: TGTGCCATCAGTGAGTCGAGCAGTACTGGAAACACCATATATTTT. The rearrangement joins TRBV10-3 to TRBJ1-3, with D unresolved. CDR1 is ENHRY and CDR2 is SYGVKD in the germline V gene. This CDR3 region has 15 residues. Trimming took off 0 bases at V and 2 bases at J, with 8 bases between the two ends.

J is TRBJ1-2 and V is TRBV28; D gene ambiguous. The CDR3 has 15 residues. The germline V gene has CDR1 MDHEN and CDR2 SYDVKM. Trimming left V 6 bases short and J 4 bases short, with 18 bases between. CDR3: CASSPPRRTSYGYTF. In nucleotides, the CDR3 is TGTGCCAGCAGCCCCCCAAGAAGGACCAGCTATGGCTACACCTTC.

This clonotype has a count of ten or more. V usage is TRBV20-1 and J usage is TRBJ2-1; 10 positions agree with TRBD2. Germline loops: CDR1 DFQATT, CDR2 SNEGSKA (reference sequence). The CDR3 totals 16 residues. V lost 0 bases, J lost 4 bases, and 6 bases stayed unmatched. The DNA for the CDR3 is TGCAGTGCTAGAGATCTAGAACTAGCGGGGTACAATGAGCAGTTCTTC. Translating gives CSARDLELAGYNEQFF.

This clonotype was recorded many times. CDR3 nucleotide sequence: TGTGCCAGCAGGACACCGAACACTGAAGCTTTCTTT. Its translation is CASRTPNTEAFF. The chain employs TRBV6-5 and TRBJ1-1; the D is unclear. V lost 6 bases to trimming and J lost 1 base, with 6 bases between them. Per the germline V gene, CDR1 is MNHEY and CDR2 is SVGAGI. The CDR3 is 12 residues long.

The chain uses TRBV15 and TRBJ2-7; D may be TRBD2 (6 bases). The ends were cut back, 0 bases at V and 3 bases at J, with 12 bases in the middle. Germline values: CDR1 LNHNV, CDR2 YYDKDF (reference sequence). The CDR3 length is 15 residues. This CDR3 is CATSRDRVSGYEQYF. For the CDR3, the DNA is TGTGCCACCAGCAGAGATCGGGTTAGCGGCTACGAGCAGTACTTC. Based on the CDR3 plus reference TRBV15 and TRBJ2-7, the full variable domain is DAMVIQNPRYQVTQFGKPVTLSCSQTLNHNVMYWYQQKSSQAPKLLFHYYDKDFNNEADTPDNFQSRRPNTSFCFLDIRSPGLGDTAMYLCATSRDRVSGYEQYFGPGTRLTVT.

The DNA for the CDR3 is TGTGCCAGCAGTTACTCGAAGGATAGCGGGACCGAGCAGTTCTTC. It translates to CASSYSKDSGTEQFF. The chain combines TRBV6-5 with TRBJ2-1; 8 bases align to TRBD2. Unmatched junction bases numbered 8, after V lost 0 bases and J lost 10 bases. Germline lookup yields CDR1 MNHEY and CDR2 SVGAGI. The CDR3 totals 15 residues.

The chain employs TRBV7-9 and TRBJ2-6; D uncertain. This CDR3 is built from 15 residues. The germline V and J ends were trimmed by 3 bases and 0 bases, with 6 bases remaining between them. Looked up from germline, CDR1 is SEHNR and CDR2 is FQNEAQ (reference sequence). The CDR3 DNA sequence: TGTGCCAGCAGCTTCCGGGTCTCTGGGGCCAACGTCCTGACTTTC. It translates to CASSFRVSGANVLTF.

This clonotype was recorded at least ten times. The chain is built from TRBV12-3 or TRBV12-4 and TRBJ2-3; TRBD2 matches 10 bases. The CDR3 is 15 amino acids. The trim removed 3 bases at V and 1 base at J, leaving 1 base unmatched. The CDR3 nucleotides read TGTGCCAGCAGTTTTCTAGCGGGGGGCACAGATACGCAGTATTTT. As protein: CASSFLAGGTDTQYF.

This clonotype turned up a few times. J is TRBJ1-6 and V is TRBV7-9; unclear D gene. The CDR3 loop spans 13 amino acids. Trimming stripped 2 bases from V and 10 bases from J, with 9 bases between. CDR1 and CDR2 from the germline V gene are SEHNR and FQNEAQ (reference sequence). In DNA, the CDR3 is TGTGCCAGCAGCTTACGCGAATCGTCACCCCTCCACTTT. The encoded protein is CASSLRESSPLHF.

This clonotype was found a few times. The chain combines TRBV6-5 with TRBJ2-3; 7 bases map to TRBD1. The CDR3 is made up of 17 amino acids. J was trimmed by 5 bases and V by 0 bases; bases with no gene match: 11. CDR1 is MNHEY and CDR2 is SVGAGI in the germline V gene. The CDR3 protein is CASSYSSTTGWVDTQYF. CDR3 nucleotide sequence: TGTGCCAGCAGTTACTCGAGTACGACAGGGTGGGTAGATACGCAGTATTTT.

The rearrangement uses TRBV20-1 and TRBJ2-7, with D possibly being TRBD2 (7 bases). The CDR3 is 15 residues long. From germline, CDR1 is DFQATT and CDR2 SNEGSKA (reference sequence). Trimming shortened V by 0 bases and J by 3 bases, and 15 bases separated the two germline ends. The CDR3 DNA sequence: TGCAGTGCTAGAGAAGCGCCGGGGGGCGGCTACGAGCAGTACTTC. Protein product: CSAREAPGGGYEQYF.

The V and J genes are TRBV20-1 and TRBJ2-3, with 8 bases that match TRBD2. The CDR3 contains 17 residues. Germline CDR1 DFQATT, CDR2 SNEGSKA (reference sequence). V lost 3 bases and J lost 0; bases outside the gene matches: 11. CDR3 region: CSASHPGLGISTDTQYF. The CDR3 DNA reads as TGCAGTGCTAGTCACCCGGGACTAGGGATCAGCACAGATACGCAGTATTTT.

This chain links TRBV5-1 with TRBJ2-2; no firm D call. Trimming took 1 base from V and 6 from J, leaving 10 bases between them. The CDR3 runs 14 residues. From germline, CDR1 is SGHRS and CDR2 YFSETQ. CDR3 amino acids: CASSLFSSAGELFF. CDR3 sequence (DNA): TGCGCCAGCAGCTTGTTTTCCTCCGCCGGGGAGCTGTTTTTT.

This clonotype was picked up a small number of times. The chain recombines TRBV4-3 with TRBJ2-1; D may be TRBD1 (6 bases). V was cut by 0 bases and J by 7 bases, with 10 bases left in between. The germline gives CDR1 LGHNA, CDR2 YSLEER. This CDR3 is 14 amino acids long. Here the CDR3 reads CASSQDEGGNEQFF. The CDR3 DNA is TGCGCCAGCAGCCAAGATGAAGGGGGTAATGAGCAGTTCTTC.

A few counts support this clonotype. This rearrangement joins TRBV29-1 to TRBJ2-5; D gene unclear. The CDR3 has 11 amino acids. V was clipped by 3 bases and J by 11 bases, with 13 bases between them. CDR1 is SQVTM, CDR2 ANQGSEA, per germline. For the CDR3, the DNA is TGCAGCGTTGACGAAGGAGCCCATCAGTACTTC. Protein product: CSVDEGAHQYF.

The chain uses TRBV3-1 and TRBJ2-5, with 8 bases lining up with TRBD2. The CDR3 totals 16 residues. Germline V gives CDR1 LGHDT, CDR2 YNNKEL (reference sequence). Trimming cost V 3 bases and J 5 bases; bases outside gene matches: 11. In DNA, the CDR3 is TGTGCCAGCAGCCAGGCGACTAGCGCGAATCTTGAGACCCAGTACTTC. Translating it yields CASSQATSANLETQYF.

This clonotype was picked up a small number of times. The rearrangement links TRBV12-3 or TRBV12-4 to TRBJ2-4; D not certain. This CDR3 has 14 amino acids. V lost 6 bases and J lost 1, with 10 bases in between. CDR3 bases: TGTGCCAGCAGGATCTCCGGTGCCAAAAACATTCAGTACTTC. This codes for CASRISGAKNIQYF.

The chain carries TRBV29-1 and TRBJ2-2, with a weak D call TRBD2 (7 bases). The germline V gene has CDR1 SQVTM and CDR2 ANQGSEA. The length of the CDR3 is 14 residues. V lost 6 bases to trimming and J lost 3 bases, with 14 bases between them. The CDR3: CSVRGASYTGELFF. The CDR3 nucleotides read TGCAGCGTCCGGGGGGCTTCGTACACCGGGGAGCTGTTTTTT.

This clonotype has more than one count but fewer than ten. The chain joins TRBV20-1 to TRBJ2-2; D is possibly TRBD1 or TRBD2 (5 bases each). From germline, CDR1 is DFQATT and CDR2 SNEGSKA (reference sequence). This CDR3 spans 14 amino acids. V lost 5 bases to trimming and J lost 5 bases, with 15 bases between them. CDR3 region: CSALTKGVTGELFF. CDR3 bases: TGCAGTGCTCTGACTAAAGGGGTGACCGGGGAGCTGTTTTTT.

The chain carries TRBV5-1 and TRBJ1-1; a weak D match, TRBD1 (6 bases). CDR1 SGHRS and CDR2 YFSETQ come from the germline V gene. Trimming took off 8 bases at V and 4 bases at J, with 21 bases between the two ends. The CDR3 has 15 amino acids. The CDR3 sequence: CASFRGGNRGTEAFF. As DNA, the CDR3 is TGCGCCAGTTTCAGGGGCGGGAATCGTGGCACTGAAGCTTTCTTT. Variable domain in full (rest from reference TRBV5-1 and TRBJ1-1): KAGVTQTPRYLIKTRGQQVTLSCSPISGHRSVSWYQQTPGQGLQFLFEYFSETQRNKGNFPGRFSGRQFSNSRSEMNVSTLELGDSALYLCASFRGGNRGTEAFFGQGTRLTVV.

The table lists this clonotype with many counts. The V call is TRBV7-9, the J call TRBJ2-7; 8 bases map to TRBD2. Trimming removed 6 bases from V and 7 bases from J; junction bases left unmatched: 11. The germline V gene has CDR1 SEHNR and CDR2 FQNEAQ (reference sequence). The CDR3 covers 14 residues. The CDR3 nucleotides are TGTGCCAGCAGAGAAGCGGGGGCCCTCGGGGAGCAGTACTTC. As protein: CASREAGALGEQYF.